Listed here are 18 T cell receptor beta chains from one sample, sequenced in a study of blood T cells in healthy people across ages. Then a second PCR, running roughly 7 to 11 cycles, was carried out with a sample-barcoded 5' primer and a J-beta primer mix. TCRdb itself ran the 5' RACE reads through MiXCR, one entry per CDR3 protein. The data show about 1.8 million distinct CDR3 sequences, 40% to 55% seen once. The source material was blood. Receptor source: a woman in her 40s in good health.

The DNA of the CDR3 is TGTGCCAGCAGCTCTCGGACAGGGGTTGTGGACAATGAGCAGTTCTTC. Its protein is CASSSRTGVVDNEQFF. V is TRBV7-9 and J is TRBJ2-1, with 9 bases matching TRBD1. After removal of 4 bases from V and 5 bases from J, the junction contained 9 bases not matched to a gene. This CDR3 spans 16 amino acids. Germline V lookup: CDR1 SEHNR, CDR2 FQNEAQ (reference sequence).

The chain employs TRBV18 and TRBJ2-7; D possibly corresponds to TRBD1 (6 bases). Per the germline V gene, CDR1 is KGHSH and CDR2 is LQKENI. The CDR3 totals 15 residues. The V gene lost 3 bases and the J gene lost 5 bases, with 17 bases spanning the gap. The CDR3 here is CASSPVQQGFHEQYF. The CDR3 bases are TGTGCCAGCTCACCGGTACAACAGGGTTTCCACGAGCAGTACTTC.

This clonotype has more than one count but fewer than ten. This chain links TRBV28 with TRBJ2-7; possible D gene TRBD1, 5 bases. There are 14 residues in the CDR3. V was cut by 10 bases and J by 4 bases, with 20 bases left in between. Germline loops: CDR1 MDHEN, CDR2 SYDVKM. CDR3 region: CATHGVDSRYEQYF. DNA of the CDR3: TGTGCCACTCACGGCGTTGACAGTCGGTACGAGCAGTACTTC. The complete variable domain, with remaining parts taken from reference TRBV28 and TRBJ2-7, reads DVKVTQSSRYLVKRTGEKVFLECVQDMDHENMFWYRQDPGLGLRLIYFSYDVKMKEKGDIPEGYSVSREKKERFSLILESASTNQTSMYLCATHGVDSRYEQYFGPGTRLTVT.

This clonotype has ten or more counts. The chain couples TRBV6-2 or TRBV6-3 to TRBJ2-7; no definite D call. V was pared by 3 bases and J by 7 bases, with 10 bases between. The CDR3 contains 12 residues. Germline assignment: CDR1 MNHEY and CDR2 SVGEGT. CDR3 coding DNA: TGTGCCAGCAGTTATTCTGGACGGGAGCAGTACTTC. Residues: CASSYSGREQYF.

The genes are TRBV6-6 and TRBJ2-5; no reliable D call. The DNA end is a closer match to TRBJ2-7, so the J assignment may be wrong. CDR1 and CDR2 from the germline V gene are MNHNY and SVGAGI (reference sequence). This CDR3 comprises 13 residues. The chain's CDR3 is CASSYSGLHEQYF. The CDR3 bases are TGTGCCAGCAGTTACTCCGGGCTACACGAGCAGTACTTC.

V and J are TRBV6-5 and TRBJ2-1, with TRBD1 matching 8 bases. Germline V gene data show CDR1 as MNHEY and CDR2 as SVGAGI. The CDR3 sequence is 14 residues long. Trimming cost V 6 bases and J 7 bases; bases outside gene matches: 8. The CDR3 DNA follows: TGTGCCAGCAGATACGACAGGGGAGCGAATGAGCAGTTCTTC. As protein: CASRYDRGANEQFF.

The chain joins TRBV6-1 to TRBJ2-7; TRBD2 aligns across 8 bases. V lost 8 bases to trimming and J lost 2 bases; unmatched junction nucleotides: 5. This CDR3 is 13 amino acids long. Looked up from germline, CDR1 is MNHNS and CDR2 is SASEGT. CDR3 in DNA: TGTGCCAGCTATCGGGGGGGTACCTACGAGCAGTACTTC. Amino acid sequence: CASYRGGTYEQYF.

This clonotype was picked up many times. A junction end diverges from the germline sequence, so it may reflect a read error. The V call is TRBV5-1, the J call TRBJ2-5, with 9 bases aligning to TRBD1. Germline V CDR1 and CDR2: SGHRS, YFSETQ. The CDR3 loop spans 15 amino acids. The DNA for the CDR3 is TGTGCCAGCAGCTCCTCCGGGACAGGGCAAGAGACCCAGTACTTC. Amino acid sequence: CASSSSGTGQETQYF.

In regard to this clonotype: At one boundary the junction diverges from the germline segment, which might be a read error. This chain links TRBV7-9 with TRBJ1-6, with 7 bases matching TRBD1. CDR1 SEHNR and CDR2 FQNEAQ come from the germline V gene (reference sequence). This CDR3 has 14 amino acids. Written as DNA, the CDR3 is TGTGCCAGCAGCTCGGACAGGAGTAATTCACTCCTCCACTTT. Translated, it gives CASSSDRSNSLLHF.

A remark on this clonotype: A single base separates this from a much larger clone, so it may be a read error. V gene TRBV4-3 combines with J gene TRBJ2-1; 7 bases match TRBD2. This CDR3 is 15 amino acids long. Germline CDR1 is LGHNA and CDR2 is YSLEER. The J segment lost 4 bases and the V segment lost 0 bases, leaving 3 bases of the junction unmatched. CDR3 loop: CASSQDHGGYNEQFF. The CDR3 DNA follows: TGCGCCAGCAGCCAAGACCACGGGGGGTACAATGAGCAGTTCTTC.

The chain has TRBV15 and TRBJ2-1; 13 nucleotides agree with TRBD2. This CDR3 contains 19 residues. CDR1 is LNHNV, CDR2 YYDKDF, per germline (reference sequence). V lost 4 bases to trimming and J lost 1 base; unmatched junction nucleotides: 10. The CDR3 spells CATSTTTSGGLYSYNEQFF. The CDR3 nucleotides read TGTGCCACCAGCACGACGACTAGCGGGGGGCTGTATTCCTACAATGAGCAGTTCTTC.

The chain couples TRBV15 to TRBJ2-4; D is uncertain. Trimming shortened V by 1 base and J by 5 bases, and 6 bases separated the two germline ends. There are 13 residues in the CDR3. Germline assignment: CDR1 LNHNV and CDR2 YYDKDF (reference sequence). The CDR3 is CATSRGPENIQYF. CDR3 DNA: TGTGCCACCAGCAGAGGTCCGGAAAACATTCAGTACTTC.

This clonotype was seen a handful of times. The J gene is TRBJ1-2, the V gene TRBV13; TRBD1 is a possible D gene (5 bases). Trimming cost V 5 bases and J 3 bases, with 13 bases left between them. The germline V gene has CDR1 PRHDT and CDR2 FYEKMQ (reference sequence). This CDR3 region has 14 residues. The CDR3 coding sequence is TGTGCCAGCAGCCCACAGGCGTACGACTATGGCTACACCTTC. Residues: CASSPQAYDYGYTF.

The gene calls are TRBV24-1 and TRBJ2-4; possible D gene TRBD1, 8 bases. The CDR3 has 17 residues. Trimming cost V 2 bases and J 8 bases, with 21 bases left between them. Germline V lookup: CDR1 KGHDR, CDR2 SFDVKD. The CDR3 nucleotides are TGTGCCACCAGTGATTCCACGACAGGGGCCCGGGAGGACATTCAGTACTTC. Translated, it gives CATSDSTTGAREDIQYF.

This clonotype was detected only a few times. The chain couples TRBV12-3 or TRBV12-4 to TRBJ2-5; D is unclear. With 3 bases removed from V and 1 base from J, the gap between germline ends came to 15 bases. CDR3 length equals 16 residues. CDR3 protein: CASSFYSSAVQETQYF. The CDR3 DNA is TGTGCCAGCAGTTTTTATTCATCGGCGGTCCAAGAGACCCAGTACTTC.

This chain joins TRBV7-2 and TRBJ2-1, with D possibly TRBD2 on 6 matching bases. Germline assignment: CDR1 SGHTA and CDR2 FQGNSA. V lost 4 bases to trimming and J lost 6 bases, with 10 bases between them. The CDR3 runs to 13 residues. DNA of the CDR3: TGTGCCAGCAGCTCCTTTAGCGGCAATGAGCAGTTCTTC. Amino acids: CASSSFSGNEQFF.

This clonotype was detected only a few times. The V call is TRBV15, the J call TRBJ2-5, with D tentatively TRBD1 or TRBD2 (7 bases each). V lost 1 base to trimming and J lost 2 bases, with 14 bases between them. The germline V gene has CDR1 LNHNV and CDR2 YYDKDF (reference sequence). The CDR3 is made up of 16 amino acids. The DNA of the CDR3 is TGTGCCACCAGCAGAGGGGGAGGGGGCGTTCAAGAGACCCAGTACTTC. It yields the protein CATSRGGGGVQETQYF. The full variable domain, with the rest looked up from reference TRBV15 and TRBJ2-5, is DAMVIQNPRYQVTQFGKPVTLSCSQTLNHNVMYWYQQKSSQAPKLLFHYYDKDFNNEADTPDNFQSRRPNTSFCFLDIRSPGLGDTAMYLCATSRGGGGVQETQYFGPGTRLLVL.

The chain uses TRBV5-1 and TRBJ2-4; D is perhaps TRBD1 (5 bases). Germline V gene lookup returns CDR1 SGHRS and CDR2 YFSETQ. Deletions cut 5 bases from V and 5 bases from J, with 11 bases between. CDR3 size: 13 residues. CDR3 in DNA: TGCGCCAGCAGACGACAGATTGAAAACATTCAGTACTTC. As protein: CASRRQIENIQYF.